The clone carrying this T cell receptor (beta chain) was detected ten times or more. No antigen is known for it. Graves' hyperthyroidism qualified as stable when ophthalmopathy did not progress within 18 months. Exclusions: uncontrolled infection, other autoimmune disease, pregnancy, lactation. This record comes from a study of T cells in Graves' hyperthyroidism and ophthalmopathy. V dropped 3 bases and J dropped 9; count of bases not matched to a gene: 11. Germline CDR1 SEHNR, CDR2 FQNEAQ (reference sequence). The CDR3 is 15 amino acids. Findings of the study overall: Ophthalmopathy was identified by the model a median about 6.8 months ahead of onset.

RNA transcripts were the template for amplifying TCR beta CDR3 regions. Carried out on the TCR CDR3, a first-round RT-PCR used the HTBI primer set. TCRdb ran MiXCR on the multiplex PCR reads and lists one entry per CDR3 protein. The sample consists of some 210,000 distinct CDR3 sequences, 17% of them appearing once. The specimen sequenced was blood. This receptor was identified in a man between 50 and 59 years old with Graves' hyperthyroidism. V gene TRBV7-9 combines with J gene TRBJ2-1; the match to TRBD2 covers 7 bases. DNA for the CDR3: TGTGCCAGCAGCTTCCCATCAGGGAGGGTTGCTGAGCAGTTCTTC. Protein product: CASSFPSGRVAEQFF. Complete variable domain (other parts from reference TRBV7-9 and TRBJ2-1): DTGVSQNPRHKITKRGQNVTFRCDPISEHNRLYWYRQTLGQGPEFLTYFQNEAQLEKSRLLSDRFSAERPKGSFSTLEIQRTEQGDSAMYLCASSFPSGRVAEQFFGPGTRLTVL.